Below, 2 T cell receptor beta chains from the same sample are listed, as sequenced in a study of T cell responses to AZD1222 COVID-19 vaccine. Sequencing was performed with immunoSEQ multiplex PCR; in TCRdb, only in-frame clones are kept and a portion is missing. The sample consists of 55,000 to 75,000 clones, 80% to 85% of them appearing once. Sequencing was performed on peripheral blood, taken on day 0 of AZD1222 vaccination. The source is an adult in good health.

This chain connects TRBV7-2 to TRBJ2-7; TRBD2 matches at 7 bases. The V gene end was trimmed by 1 base and the J gene end by 6 bases; junction bases not matched to a gene: 3. Germline V gene lookup returns CDR1 SGHTA and CDR2 FQGNSA. The CDR3 runs to 13 residues. Here the CDR3 reads CASSLEGGFEQYF. Here the CDR3 DNA reads TGTGCCAGCAGCTTAGAGGGAGGGTTCGAGCAGTACTTC.

The CDR3 sequence is CAIRQTSGDTQYF. DNA of the CDR3: TGTGCCATCAGACAGACTAGCGGCGATACGCAGTATTTT. The chain recombines TRBV10-3 with TRBJ2-3; 9 nucleotides match TRBD2. The germline CDR1 and CDR2 sequences are ENHRY and SYGVKD. CDR3 size: 13 residues. V gave up 6 bases and J gave up 6 bases; unmatched junction bases: 4.